This T cell receptor (beta chain) was recorded in a study of vaccination effects on CD4 cells after COVID-19. Study results and limitations: The study, lacking early post-infection timepoints, had few convalescent patients. In the late period after vaccination, infection- and vaccine-induced clones contracted markedly. New vaccine-induced clones were the main type among post-vaccine spike-reactive clones in convalescents.

On this clone: The antigen remains undetermined.

TCRdb's copy holds only in-frame clones and misses some; the assay was immunoSEQ multiplex PCR. The table shows tens of thousands of clones, with under 80% occurring only once. After expansion with viral peptide pools in the ViraFEST assay, antigen-specific CD4+ T cells were sequenced. The culture ran for approximately 11 days before CD4+ T cells were isolated. The person had a PCR-confirmed SARS-CoV-2 infection during March to December 2020. Some 2 million PBMC were seeded per well and grown in the presence of roughly 11 IU/ml IL-2 and about 10 ug/ml peptides. Trimming took off 6 bases at V and 12 bases at J, with 18 bases between the two ends. Germline assignment: CDR1 MNHEY and CDR2 SMNVEV (reference sequence). CDR3 length: 13 amino acids.

Sequencing used CD4+ T cells from PBMCs cultured with a peptide pool, obtained before COVID-19 vaccination. The sequence was collected from a human donor who had a prior SARS-CoV-2 infection. V is TRBV27 and J is TRBJ2-1; tentative D call: TRBD1 (5 bases). CDR3: CASSRPDTLVQFF. The CDR3 nucleotides are TGTGCCAGCAGCCGACCGGACACCCTGGTGCAGTTCTTC.